The 23 T cell receptor beta chains reported below all come from one sample, sequenced in a study of identical twins. MiXCR, applied by TCRdb to the 5' RACE reads, yields one record per CDR3 protein. Counted here are under 350,000 distinct CDR3 sequences, 8.5% to 9.5% occurring once; the ten biggest clones make up roughly 7%. The data were also submitted as part of a second study, on yellow fever vaccine responses in identical twins.

The specimen was CD8+ T cells sorted from blood. These receptors originate from a woman between 18 and 29 years old in good health.

This clonotype appeared a few times. The rearrangement links TRBV29-1 to TRBJ2-6, with D perhaps TRBD2 (6 bases). The CDR3 length is 15 residues. Trimming cost V 6 bases and J 0 bases, with 12 bases left between them. The germline CDR1 and CDR2 sequences are SQVTM and ANQGSEA. CDR3 in amino acids: CSVIGGLSGANVLTF. Here the CDR3 DNA reads TGCAGCGTCATTGGGGGACTCTCTGGGGCCAACGTCCTGACTTTC.

At least ten counts were recorded for this clonotype. The chain uses TRBV25-1 and TRBJ2-5; D ambiguous. The CDR3 has 10 amino acids. Trimming left V 6 bases short and J 5 bases short, with 4 bases between. Germline V gene data show CDR1 as MGHDK and CDR2 as SYGVNS. In DNA form, the CDR3 reads TGTGCCAGCAGGGGGGAGACCCAGTACTTC. Translating gives CASRGETQYF.

In its sample, this clonotype was seen once. The chain joins TRBV20-1 to TRBJ1-1; a possible D gene is TRBD1 (5 bases). The germline CDR1 and CDR2 sequences are DFQATT and SNEGSKA (reference sequence). This CDR3 contains 16 residues. Deletions cut 1 base from V and 1 base from J, with 16 bases between. The CDR3 bases are TGCAGTGCTAGAGCCTTATATCCACAGGCGAACACTGAAGCTTTCTTT. Protein product: CSARALYPQANTEAFF.

Many counts were recorded for this clonotype. J is TRBJ1-2 and V is TRBV4-2; 9 positions match TRBD1. The V gene's germline CDR1 is LGHNA and CDR2 YNFKEQ. J gave up 3 bases and V 2 bases, and 4 bases lay outside the gene matches. The length of the CDR3 is 15 residues. CDR3 amino acids: CASSQPRDRDYGYTF. The CDR3 coding sequence is TGTGCCAGCAGCCAACCCCGGGACAGGGACTATGGCTACACCTTC.

This clonotype was counted many times. V is TRBV11-2 and J is TRBJ2-1; TRBD2 might be the D (6 bases). The CDR3 loop spans 13 amino acids. The V end was cut by 5 bases, the J end by 2 bases, with 7 bases between. Germline V gene lookup returns CDR1 SGHAT and CDR2 FQNNGV. The CDR3 loop reads CASSTSTYNEQFF. CDR3 DNA: TGTGCCAGCAGCACTAGCACCTACAATGAGCAGTTCTTC. The whole variable domain, remainder taken from reference TRBV11-2 and TRBJ2-1, is EAGVAQSPRYKIIEKRQSVAFWCNPISGHATLYWYQQILGQGPKLLIQFQNNGVVDDSQLPKDRFSAERLKGVDSTLKIQPAKLEDSAVYLCASSTSTYNEQFFGPGTRLTVL.

This clonotype was detected ten times or more. The V and J genes are TRBV7-9 and TRBJ2-1; 10 bases fit TRBD2. V gave up 4 bases and J gave up 5 bases; unmatched junction bases: 8. Germline CDR1 SEHNR, CDR2 FQNEAQ (reference sequence). The CDR3 has 16 residues. The CDR3 DNA is TGTGCCAGCAGCTACACACTAGCGGGACTTAACAATGAGCAGTTCTTC. It encodes CASSYTLAGLNNEQFF.

This clonotype was counted only a few times. The genes are TRBV2 and TRBJ2-3, with 7 bases matching TRBD2. Germline V gene data show CDR1 as SNHLY and CDR2 as FYNNEI. V was pared by 9 bases and J by 3 bases, with 6 bases of the junction left unmatched. The CDR3 length is 13 residues. The CDR3 region is CARGPGGTDTQYF. CDR3 nucleotide sequence: TGTGCCAGGGGGCCGGGAGGAACAGATACGCAGTATTTT.

This clonotype was found a few times. This chain connects TRBV3-1 to TRBJ2-7; TRBD2 agrees at 9 bases. The germline gives CDR1 LGHDT, CDR2 YNNKEL (reference sequence). The CDR3 extends over 16 amino acids. V shed 0 bases and J 0 bases; nucleotides not matched to a gene: 3. The CDR3: CASSQEMTSGSYEQYF. The CDR3 bases are TGTGCCAGCAGCCAAGAGATGACTAGCGGCTCCTACGAGCAGTACTTC.

This clonotype was seen only a few times. V and J are TRBV12-3 or TRBV12-4 and TRBJ2-7; 14 bases align to TRBD2. This CDR3 has 19 residues. Trimming removed 5 bases from V and 0 bases from J; junction bases left unmatched: 12. In DNA form, the CDR3 reads TGTGCCAGCAGTCCCTCCGGGACTAGCGGGAGAGGGAGCTCCTACGAGCAGTACTTC. It translates to CASSPSGTSGRGSSYEQYF.

This chain joins TRBV19 and TRBJ1-1; the D is unclear. Trimming stripped 0 bases from V and 4 bases from J, with 12 bases between. The CDR3 has 15 amino acids. Per germline, CDR1 LNHDA and CDR2 SQIVND (reference sequence). This CDR3 is CASSIDLMGLTEAFF. The CDR3 DNA follows: TGTGCCAGTAGTATAGATCTAATGGGTCTCACTGAAGCTTTCTTT. Together with reference TRBV19 and TRBJ1-1, the CDR3 gives the full variable domain: DGGITQSPKYLFRKEGQNVTLSCEQNLNHDAMYWYRQDPGQGLRLIYYSQIVNDFQKGDIAEGYSVSREKKESFPLTVTSAQKNPTAFYLCASSIDLMGLTEAFFGQGTRLTVV.

This clonotype was observed many times. V and J are TRBV11-2 and TRBJ2-7; 8 positions agree with TRBD1. Trimming cost V 2 bases and J 4 bases; bases outside gene matches: 10. Germline values: CDR1 SGHAT, CDR2 FQNNGV. There are 16 residues in the CDR3. The CDR3 region is CASSLSPGQALYEQYF. The CDR3 DNA reads as TGTGCCAGCAGCTTATCACCGGGACAGGCCCTTTACGAGCAGTACTTC.

The rearrangement joins TRBV20-1 to TRBJ2-1; no clear D. From germline, CDR1 is DFQATT and CDR2 SNEGSKA (reference sequence). V lost 2 bases to trimming and J lost 0 bases, with 14 bases between them. The CDR3 has 16 amino acids. The CDR3 sequence is CSARLYPTGSYNEQFF. The CDR3, as DNA: TGCAGTGCTAGATTATATCCGACGGGCTCCTACAATGAGCAGTTCTTC.

The table lists this clonotype with a few counts. This chain links TRBV20-1 with TRBJ2-5, with 9 nucleotides matching TRBD2. From germline, CDR1 is DFQATT and CDR2 SNEGSKA (reference sequence). There are 15 residues in the CDR3. The V gene end was trimmed by 2 bases and the J gene end by 5 bases; junction bases not matched to a gene: 9. The DNA for the CDR3 is TGCAGTGCTAGAAGCGTAGCGGGAGAGGTTGAGACCCAGTACTTC. Its translation: CSARSVAGEVETQYF.

The chain links TRBV29-1 to TRBJ2-7; 9 bases line up with TRBD1. In germline, CDR1 is SQVTM, CDR2 ANQGSEA. V lost 4 bases to trimming and J lost 2 bases; unmatched junction nucleotides: 3. The CDR3 sequence is 13 residues long. The CDR3 here is CSVVDRGAYEQYF. The DNA for the CDR3 is TGCAGCGTTGTGGACAGGGGTGCCTACGAGCAGTACTTC.

In its sample, this clonotype was seen a few times. The J gene is TRBJ2-5, the V gene TRBV29-1, with unresolved D. Germline V gene sequence: CDR1 SQVTM, CDR2 ANQGSEA. Trimming shortened V by 1 base and J by 2 bases, and 11 bases separated the two germline ends. The CDR3 consists of 14 residues. As DNA, the CDR3 is TGCAGCGTTGAAGTGGCTGGTCAGCAAGAGACCCAGTACTTC. Its translation: CSVEVAGQQETQYF.

This clonotype has ten or more counts. The V call is TRBV6-5, the J call TRBJ2-6; D not resolved. V lost 1 base and J 4 bases, leaving 8 bases between the germline ends. The germline gives CDR1 MNHEY, CDR2 SVGAGI. The length of the CDR3 is 15 residues. The CDR3 bases are TGTGCCAGCAGTTACTTCGGATCCGGGGCCAACGTCCTGACTTTC. Translating it yields CASSYFGSGANVLTF.

There are a few counts of this clonotype. The genes are TRBV14 and TRBJ2-7; tentatively, D is TRBD2 (6 bases). CDR3 size: 12 residues. V dropped 4 bases and J dropped 4 bases, with 8 bases sitting between them. The germline V gene encodes CDR1 SGHDN and CDR2 FVKESK. In DNA, the CDR3 is TGTGCCAGCAGCCGGGGACTTTACGAGCAGTACTTC. The encoded protein is CASSRGLYEQYF.

This clonotype was counted many times. V is TRBV27 and J is TRBJ2-1, with 10 nucleotides matching TRBD1. J lost 8 bases, V lost 4 bases, and 8 bases had no gene match. This CDR3 comprises 15 residues. CDR1 is MNHEY, CDR2 SMNVEV, per germline (reference sequence). The CDR3 DNA is TGTGCCAGCAGTTCTTGGGACAGGGGAGTCGATGAGCAGTTCTTC. Translation gives CASSSWDRGVDEQFF.

This clonotype has only a few counts. The chain has TRBV20-1 and TRBJ2-7; the match to TRBD1 covers 9 bases. The CDR3 runs 14 residues. The V segment lost 5 bases and the J segment 3 bases; nucleotides outside the gene matches: 8. Germline values: CDR1 DFQATT, CDR2 SNEGSKA (reference sequence). The CDR3 DNA sequence: TGCAGTGCTTCTAACCCGGGACAGGGCTACGAGCAGTACTTC. Protein: CSASNPGQGYEQYF.

The chain joins TRBV12-3 or TRBV12-4 to TRBJ2-1; weak D call: TRBD2 (6 bases). This CDR3 contains 15 residues. The V end was cut by 7 bases, the J end by 2 bases, with 15 bases between. The CDR3 DNA follows: TGTGCCAGCACCCCCAGCGGGCCAACCTACAATGAGCAGTTCTTC. This translates into CASTPSGPTYNEQFF.

This clonotype was recorded at least ten times. This chain links TRBV29-1 with TRBJ2-1, with a possible D match to TRBD2 (6 bases). Trimming took 0 bases from V and 8 from J, leaving 20 bases between them. CDR3 length: 16 amino acids. Germline assignment: CDR1 SQVTM and CDR2 ANQGSEA. CDR3 nucleotides: TGCAGCGTTGAAGATCTAAAAGGGCTAGCGAAGGATGAGCAGTTCTTC. Translated, it gives CSVEDLKGLAKDEQFF.

This chain uses TRBV19 with TRBJ2-1; D ambiguous. CDR1 and CDR2 from the germline V gene are LNHDA and SQIVND (reference sequence). This CDR3 spans 12 amino acids. V was shortened by 5 bases and J by 9 bases, with 11 bases between the two germline ends. CDR3 residues: CASSRMVTEQFF. Here the CDR3 DNA reads TGTGCCAGTAGTCGTATGGTAACTGAGCAGTTCTTC. Variable domain in full (rest from reference TRBV19 and TRBJ2-1): DGGITQSPKYLFRKEGQNVTLSCEQNLNHDAMYWYRQDPGQGLRLIYYSQIVNDFQKGDIAEGYSVSREKKESFPLTVTSAQKNPTAFYLCASSRMVTEQFFGPGTRLTVL.

With respect to this clonotype: One end of the junction does not line up with germline, which may come from a read error. The chain is built from TRBV7-9 and TRBJ2-1; D not resolved. The length of the CDR3 is 14 residues. The germline V gene has CDR1 SEHNR and CDR2 FQNEAQ (reference sequence). The CDR3 DNA sequence: TGTGCCAGCAGCTTAGTCCGCGGAGACAATGAGCAGTCCTTC. Encoded protein: CASSLVRGDNEQSF.